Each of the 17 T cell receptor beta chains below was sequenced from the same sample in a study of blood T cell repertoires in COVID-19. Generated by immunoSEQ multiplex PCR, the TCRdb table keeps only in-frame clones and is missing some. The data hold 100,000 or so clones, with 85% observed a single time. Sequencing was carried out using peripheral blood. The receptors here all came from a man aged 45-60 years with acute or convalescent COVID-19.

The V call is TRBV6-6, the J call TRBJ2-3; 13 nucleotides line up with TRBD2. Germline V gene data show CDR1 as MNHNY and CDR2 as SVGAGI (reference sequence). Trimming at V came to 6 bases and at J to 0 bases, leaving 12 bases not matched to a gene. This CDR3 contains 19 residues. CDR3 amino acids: CASSRGLAGEFLSTDTQYF. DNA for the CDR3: TGTGCCAGCAGCCGAGGACTAGCGGGGGAGTTTCTTAGCACAGATACGCAGTATTTT.

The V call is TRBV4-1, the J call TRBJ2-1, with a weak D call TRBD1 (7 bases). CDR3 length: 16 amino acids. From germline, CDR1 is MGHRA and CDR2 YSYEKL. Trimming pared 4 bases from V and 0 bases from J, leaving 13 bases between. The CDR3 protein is CASSLRGDSSYNEQFF. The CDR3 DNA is TGCGCCAGCAGCCTCAGGGGGGACAGCTCCTACAATGAGCAGTTCTTC.

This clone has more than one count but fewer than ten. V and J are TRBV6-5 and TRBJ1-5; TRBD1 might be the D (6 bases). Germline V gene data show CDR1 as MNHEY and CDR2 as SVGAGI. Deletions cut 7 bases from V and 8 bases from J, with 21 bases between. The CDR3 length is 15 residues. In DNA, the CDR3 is TGTGCCAGCATTAAGGACAGAGGATTTTTCGAGCCCCAGCATTTT. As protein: CASIKDRGFFEPQHF.

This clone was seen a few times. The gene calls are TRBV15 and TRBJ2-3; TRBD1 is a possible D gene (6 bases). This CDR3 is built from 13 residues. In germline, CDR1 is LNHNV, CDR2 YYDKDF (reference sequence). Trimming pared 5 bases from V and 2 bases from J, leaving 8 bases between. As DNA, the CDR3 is TGTGCCACCAGCGCAGGGGCCACAGATACGCAGTATTTT. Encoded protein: CATSAGATDTQYF.

This chain's CDR3 is CASSPTNGGVSYEQYF. The CDR3 nucleotides are TGTGCCAGCAGTCCGACTAATGGTGGTGTTAGCTACGAGCAGTACTTC. The genes are TRBV28 and TRBJ2-7, with D tentatively TRBD2 (5 bases). V lost 5 bases and J lost 3, with 20 bases in between. The V gene's germline CDR1 is MDHEN and CDR2 SYDVKM. The CDR3 has 16 amino acids.

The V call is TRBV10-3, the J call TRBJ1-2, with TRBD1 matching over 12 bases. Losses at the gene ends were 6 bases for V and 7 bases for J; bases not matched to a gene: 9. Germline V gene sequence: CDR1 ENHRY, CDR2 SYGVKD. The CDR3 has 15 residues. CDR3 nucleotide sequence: TGTGCCATCAGAGACCAGGGGACAGGGGGCGGTGGCTACACCTTC. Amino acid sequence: CAIRDQGTGGGGYTF.

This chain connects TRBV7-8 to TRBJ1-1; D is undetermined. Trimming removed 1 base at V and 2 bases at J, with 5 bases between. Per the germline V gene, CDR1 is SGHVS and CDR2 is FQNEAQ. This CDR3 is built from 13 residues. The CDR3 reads CASSLESNTEAFF. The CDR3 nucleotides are TGTGCCAGCAGCTTAGAAAGCAACACTGAAGCTTTCTTT.

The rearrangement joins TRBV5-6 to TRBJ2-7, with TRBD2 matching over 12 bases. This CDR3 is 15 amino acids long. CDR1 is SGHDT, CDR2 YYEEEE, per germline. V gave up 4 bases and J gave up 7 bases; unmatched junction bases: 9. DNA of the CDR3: TGTGCCAGCAGCCCCGTCTGGACTAGCGGGAATGAGCAGTACTTC. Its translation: CASSPVWTSGNEQYF. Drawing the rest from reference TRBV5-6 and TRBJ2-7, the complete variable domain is DAGVTQSPTHLIKTRGQQVTLRCSPKSGHDTVSWYQQALGQGPQFIFQYYEEEERQRGNFPDRFSGHQFPNYSSELNVNALLLGDSALYLCASSPVWTSGNEQYFGPGTRLTVT.

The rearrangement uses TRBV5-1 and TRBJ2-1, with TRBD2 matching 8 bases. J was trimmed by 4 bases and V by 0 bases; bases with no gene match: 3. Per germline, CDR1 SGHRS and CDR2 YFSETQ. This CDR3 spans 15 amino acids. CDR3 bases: TGCGCCAGCAGCTTGGTAACGGGAGGGTACAATGAGCAGTTCTTC. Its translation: CASSLVTGGYNEQFF.

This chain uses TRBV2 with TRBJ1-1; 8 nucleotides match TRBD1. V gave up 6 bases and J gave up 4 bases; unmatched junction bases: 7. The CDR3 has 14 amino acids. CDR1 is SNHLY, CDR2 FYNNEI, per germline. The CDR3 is CASRPTGVGTEAFF. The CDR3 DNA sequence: TGTGCCAGCAGGCCGACAGGGGTTGGCACTGAAGCTTTCTTT.

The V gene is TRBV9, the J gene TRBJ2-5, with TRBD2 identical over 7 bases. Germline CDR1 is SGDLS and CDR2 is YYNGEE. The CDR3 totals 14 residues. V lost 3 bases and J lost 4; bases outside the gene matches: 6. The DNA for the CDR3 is TGTGCCAGCAGCGCTCTCGGCGGGGGAGAGACCCAGTACTTC. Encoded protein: CASSALGGGETQYF.

In DNA form, the CDR3 reads TGTGCCAGCTCATCGGATGGACAGGGCGCCTATAATTCACCCCTCCACTTT. Translation: CASSSDGQGAYNSPLHF. The rearrangement links TRBV18 to TRBJ1-6; 8 bases are shared with TRBD1. In germline, CDR1 is KGHSH, CDR2 LQKENI. CDR3 size: 17 residues. The V and J ends lost 5 bases and 2 bases, in that order; junction bases with no gene match: 8. The variable domain in full, with the rest retrieved from reference TRBV18 and TRBJ1-6, is NAGVMQNPRHLVRRRGQEARLRCSPMKGHSHVYWYRQLPEEGLKFMVYLQKENIIDESGMPKERFSAEFPKEGPSILRIQQVVRGDSAAYFCASSSDGQGAYNSPLHFGNGTRLTVT.

DNA of the CDR3: TGTGCCAGCCGACCCGGGAGTTCCGGCAGTGAGCAGTTCTTC. It yields the protein CASRPGSSGSEQFF. The V call is TRBV19, the J call TRBJ2-1; the D gene is possibly TRBD2 (6 bases). V lost 9 bases to trimming and J lost 9 bases, with 21 bases between them. Looked up from germline, CDR1 is LNHDA and CDR2 is SQIVND (reference sequence). CDR3 length equals 14 residues.

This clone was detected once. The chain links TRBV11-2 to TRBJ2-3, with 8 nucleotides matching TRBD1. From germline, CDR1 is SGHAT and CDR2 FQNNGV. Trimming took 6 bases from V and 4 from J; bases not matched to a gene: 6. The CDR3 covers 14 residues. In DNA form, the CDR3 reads TGTGCCAGCAGAGGGACAGGACGACCAGATACGCAGTATTTT. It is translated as CASRGTGRPDTQYF.

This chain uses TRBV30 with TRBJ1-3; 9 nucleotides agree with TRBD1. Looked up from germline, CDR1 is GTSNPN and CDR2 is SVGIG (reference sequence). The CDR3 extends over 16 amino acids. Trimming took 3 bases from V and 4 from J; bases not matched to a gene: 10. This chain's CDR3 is CAWRIWGQGVGNTIYF. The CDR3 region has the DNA TGTGCCTGGAGAATTTGGGGACAGGGAGTAGGAAACACCATATATTTT.

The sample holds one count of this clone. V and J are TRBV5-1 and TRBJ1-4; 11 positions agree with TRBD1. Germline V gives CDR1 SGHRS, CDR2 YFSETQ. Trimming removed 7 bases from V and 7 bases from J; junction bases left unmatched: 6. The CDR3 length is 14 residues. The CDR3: CASGTGTGGEKLFF. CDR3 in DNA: TGCGCCAGCGGAACCGGGACAGGGGGTGAAAAACTGTTTTTT.

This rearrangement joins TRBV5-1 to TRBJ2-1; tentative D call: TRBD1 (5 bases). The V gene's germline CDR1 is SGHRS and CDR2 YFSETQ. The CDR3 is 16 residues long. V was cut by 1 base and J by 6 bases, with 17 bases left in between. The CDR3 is CASSLPPPNRGNEQFF. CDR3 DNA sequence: TGCGCCAGCAGCTTGCCGCCTCCGAATAGGGGCAATGAGCAGTTCTTC.